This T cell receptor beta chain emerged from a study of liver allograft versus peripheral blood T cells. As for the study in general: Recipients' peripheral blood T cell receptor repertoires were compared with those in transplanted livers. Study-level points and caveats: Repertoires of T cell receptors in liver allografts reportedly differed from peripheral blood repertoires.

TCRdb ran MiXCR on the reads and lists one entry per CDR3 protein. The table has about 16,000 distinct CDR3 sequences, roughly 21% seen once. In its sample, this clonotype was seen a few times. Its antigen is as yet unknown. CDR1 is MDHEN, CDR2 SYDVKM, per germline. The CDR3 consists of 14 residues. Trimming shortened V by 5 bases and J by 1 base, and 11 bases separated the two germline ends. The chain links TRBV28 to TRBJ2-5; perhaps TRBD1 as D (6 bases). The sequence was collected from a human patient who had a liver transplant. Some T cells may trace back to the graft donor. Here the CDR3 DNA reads TGTGCCAGCAGTGCCGGACAGCTCCAAGAGACCCAGTACTTC. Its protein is CASSAGQLQETQYF. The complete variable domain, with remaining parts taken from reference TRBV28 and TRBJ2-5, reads DVKVTQSSRYLVKRTGEKVFLECVQDMDHENMFWYRQDPGLGLRLIYFSYDVKMKEKGDIPEGYSVSREKKERFSLILESASTNQTSMYLCASSAGQLQETQYFGPGTRLLVL.